The rows below give T cell receptor beta chains drawn from one sample of a study of control samples from healthy donors and cancer patients. Clones were sequenced by immunoSEQ multiplex PCR, and TCRdb holds only the in-frame ones, with some missing. The sample records more than 95,000 clones, under 90% being singletons. The specimen was blood. These receptors were obtained from a woman in her fifties or sixties in good health. The conserved cysteine and the conserved F or W are not part of the CDR3 here.

>TRBV6-2/TRBV6-3
ASSYQTGLNTEAF
>TRBV7-8
ASSMGQRETQY
>TRBV18
ASSPLSSGVGTEAF
>TRBV11-3
ASSGGTPATNEKLF
>TRBV7-2
ASSQPGERADTQY
>TRBV7-9
ASSLVSGRAGEQY
>TRBV6-5
ASSYAGRGSGNTIY
>TRBV5-3
ARSLLKLTGRGVIQPQH
>TRBV7-7
ASSLGGTGKETQY
>TRBV7-8
ASSYGTGDQPQH
>TRBV19
ASRDYPDTQY
>TRBV7-9
ASSSDSSSSNQPQH
>TRBV9
ASSARVQQETQY
>TRBV5-4
AFRLDHSTDTQY
>TRBV29-1
SVEPVKGNEQF
>TRBV3-1/TRBV3-2
ASSPTTNTGELF
>TRBV3-1/TRBV3-2
ASSQRVKGVRLETQY
>TRBV6-1
ASSEAFRTDTQY
>TRBV7-2
ASSLKGRDYGYT
>TRBV6-2/TRBV6-3
ASSYSDAAMAKNIQY
>TRBV14
ASSPGGRGVNTEAF
>TRBV27
ATSTPGRNEQY
>TRBV7-9
ASSRTGSSYNSPLH
>TRBV23-1
ASSQSWGNYGYT
>TRBV6-6
ASSTGGAKTNEKLF
>TRBV6-2/TRBV6-3
ASSYGTGVSGELF
>TRBV3-1/TRBV3-2
ASSQMGADRGTDTQY
>TRBV30
AWSAGDRGWSGYGYT
>TRBV19
ASSTTGGGLKTQY
>TRBV5-6
ASSPRGFGNTIY
>TRBV5-6
ASTSWGGVGTDTQY
>TRBV5-6
ASSSKRTGGRDEQY
>TRBV29-1
SVETNTEAF
>TRBV6-4
ASSDRFGGAGEQF
>TRBV18
ASSTRMLAGGETQY
>TRBV15
ATSRDLLAGGLQETQY
>TRBV7-2
ASSPGQVYEQY
>TRBV9
ASSVSTESSYNSPLH
>TRBV6-2/TRBV6-3
ASSSSAWRDYNEQF
>TRBV7-8
ASGLSGTLAHEQF
>TRBV6-4
ASSDSSQGGQF
>TRBV7-2
ASSPGTGEKLF